These 11 T cell receptor beta chains originate from one sample sequenced in a study of T cell responses to AZD1222 COVID-19 vaccine. Assay: immunoSEQ multiplex PCR; the TCRdb copy retains only in-frame clones and omits some. The sample carries 100,000 to 120,000 clones, roughly 88% recorded once. Sequencing was performed on peripheral blood, taken on day 0 of AZD1222 vaccination. The receptors shown here come from an adult in good health.

The chain recombines TRBV5-1 with TRBJ2-2; D may be TRBD2 (5 bases). The CDR3 has 15 amino acids. CDR1 is SGHRS and CDR2 is YFSETQ in the germline V gene. The ends were cut back, 0 bases at V and 1 base at J, with 7 bases in the middle. The DNA of the CDR3 is TGCGCCAGCAGCTTGGCGGGGAAGAACACCGGGGAGCTGTTTTTT. Its translation is CASSLAGKNTGELFF.

The chain recombines TRBV5-1 with TRBJ2-3; TRBD2 might be the D (5 bases). Germline assignment: CDR1 SGHRS and CDR2 YFSETQ. Trimming cost V 1 base and J 6 bases, with 15 bases left between them. This CDR3 has 15 residues. CDR3 residues: CASSLSGSLLDTQYF. The CDR3 DNA reads TGCGCCAGCAGCTTGTCGGGAAGTTTACTGGATACGCAGTATTTT.

V usage is TRBV10-2 and J usage is TRBJ1-1; TRBD1 agrees at 7 bases. The germline V gene encodes CDR1 WSHSY and CDR2 SAAADI. CDR3 size: 11 residues. The J segment lost 12 bases and the V segment lost 2 bases, leaving 3 bases of the junction unmatched. CDR3 nucleotides: TGCGCCAGCAGTGAGAAGGGGGCATCTTTCTTT. Translation gives CASSEKGASFF.

The chain links TRBV5-1 to TRBJ2-1, with D hard to call. This CDR3 spans 16 amino acids. V was shortened by 1 base and J by 0 bases, with 11 bases between the two germline ends. CDR1 SGHRS and CDR2 YFSETQ come from the germline V gene. CDR3 bases: TGCGCCAGCAGCTTGTGGTTCACAAGCTCCTACAATGAGCAGTTCTTC. Its translation is CASSLWFTSSYNEQFF. Supplemented by reference TRBV5-1 and TRBJ2-1, the full variable domain reads KAGVTQTPRYLIKTRGQQVTLSCSPISGHRSVSWYQQTPGQGLQFLFEYFSETQRNKGNFPGRFSGRQFSNSRSEMNVSTLELGDSALYLCASSLWFTSSYNEQFFGPGTRLTVL.

This sequence joins TRBV29-1 and TRBJ1-5; D gene uncertain. The CDR3 has 15 residues. V was shortened by 4 bases and J by 2 bases, with 15 bases between the two germline ends. The V gene's germline CDR1 is SQVTM and CDR2 ANQGSEA. In DNA form, the CDR3 reads TGCAGCGTTGTGGTAGGGTTGAGTGGCAATCAGCCCCAGCATTTT. This codes for CSVVVGLSGNQPQHF.

The V call is TRBV4-1, the J call TRBJ2-3; D is unclear. The CDR3 length is 13 residues. Germline lookup yields CDR1 MGHRA and CDR2 YSYEKL. With 0 bases removed from V and 4 bases from J, the gap between germline ends came to 5 bases. The CDR3 sequence is CASSQDPPDTQYF. The CDR3, as DNA: TGCGCCAGCAGCCAAGATCCCCCAGATACGCAGTATTTT.

The genes are TRBV6-1 and TRBJ2-5, with 7 bases fitting TRBD2. The trim removed 3 bases at V and 4 bases at J, leaving 11 bases unmatched. The CDR3 loop spans 16 amino acids. The germline V gene has CDR1 MNHNS and CDR2 SASEGT. CDR3 nucleotide sequence: TGTGCCAGCAGTGAGGTATCGGGGACTACGCGAGAGACCCAGTACTTC. Protein: CASSEVSGTTRETQYF.

This chain joins TRBV5-8 and TRBJ1-1; TRBD1 is a possible D gene (6 bases). V was trimmed by 2 bases and J by 0 bases, leaving 14 bases between them. This CDR3 has 16 residues. In germline, CDR1 is SGHTS, CDR2 YDEGEE. CDR3 sequence reads: CASSFTGRELNTEAFF. DNA for the CDR3: TGTGCCAGCAGCTTTACAGGGCGAGAACTGAACACTGAAGCTTTCTTT. Complete variable domain (other parts from reference TRBV5-8 and TRBJ1-1): EAGVTQSPTHLIKTRGQQATLRCSPISGHTSVYWYQQALGLGLQFLLWYDEGEERNRGNFPPRFSGRQFPNYSSELNVNALELEDSALYLCASSFTGRELNTEAFFGQGTRLTVV.

The genes are TRBV6-1 and TRBJ2-7, with D unresolved. Germline values: CDR1 MNHNS, CDR2 SASEGT. This CDR3 contains 11 residues. The V and J ends lost 3 bases and 3 bases respectively, with 3 bases between them. The CDR3 sequence is CASSDVYEQYF. The CDR3 DNA is TGTGCCAGCAGTGACGTCTACGAGCAGTACTTC.

This clone has a single count. The chain uses TRBV28 and TRBJ1-1, with a weak D call TRBD1 (5 bases). There are 13 residues in the CDR3. Germline lookup yields CDR1 MDHEN and CDR2 SYDVKM. Trimming removed 5 bases from V and 1 base from J, with 8 bases in between. This CDR3 reads CASSTQENTEAFF. The CDR3 bases are TGTGCCAGCAGTACACAGGAGAACACTGAAGCTTTCTTT.

V and J are TRBV11-3 and TRBJ2-2, with D uncertain. V lost 0 bases and J lost 6, with 23 bases in between. Germline V lookup: CDR1 SGHNT, CDR2 YENEEA. The CDR3 sequence is 19 residues long. In nucleotides, the CDR3 is TGTGCCAGCAGCTTAGATCTGAGGACCTTTCGGCCGGGCGCCGGGGAGCTGTTTTTT. It encodes CASSLDLRTFRPGAGELFF.